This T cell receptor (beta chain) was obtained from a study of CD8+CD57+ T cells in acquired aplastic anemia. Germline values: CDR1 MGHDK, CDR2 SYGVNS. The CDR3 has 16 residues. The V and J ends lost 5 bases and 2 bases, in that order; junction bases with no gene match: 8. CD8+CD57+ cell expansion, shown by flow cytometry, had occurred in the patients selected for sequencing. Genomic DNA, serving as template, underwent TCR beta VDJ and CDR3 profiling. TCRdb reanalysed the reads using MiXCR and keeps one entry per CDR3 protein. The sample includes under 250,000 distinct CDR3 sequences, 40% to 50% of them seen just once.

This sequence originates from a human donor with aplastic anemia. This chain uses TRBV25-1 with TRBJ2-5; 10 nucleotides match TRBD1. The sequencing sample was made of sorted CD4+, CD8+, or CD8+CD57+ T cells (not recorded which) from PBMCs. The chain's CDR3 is CASSRRTGGGQETQYF. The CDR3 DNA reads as TGTGCCAGCAGTAGGAGGACAGGGGGTGGGCAAGAGACCCAGTACTTC.